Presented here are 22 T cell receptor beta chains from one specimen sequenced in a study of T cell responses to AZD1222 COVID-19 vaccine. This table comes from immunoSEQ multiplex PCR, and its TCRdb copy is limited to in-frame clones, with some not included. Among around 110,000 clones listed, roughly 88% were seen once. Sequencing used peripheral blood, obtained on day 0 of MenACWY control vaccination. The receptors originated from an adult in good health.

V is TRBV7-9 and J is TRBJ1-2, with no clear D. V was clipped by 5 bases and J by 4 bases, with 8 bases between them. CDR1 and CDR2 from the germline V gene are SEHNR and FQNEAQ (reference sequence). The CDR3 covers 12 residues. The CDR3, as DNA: TGTGCCAGCAGCCCGGGCGTCTATGGCTACACCTTC. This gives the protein CASSPGVYGYTF.

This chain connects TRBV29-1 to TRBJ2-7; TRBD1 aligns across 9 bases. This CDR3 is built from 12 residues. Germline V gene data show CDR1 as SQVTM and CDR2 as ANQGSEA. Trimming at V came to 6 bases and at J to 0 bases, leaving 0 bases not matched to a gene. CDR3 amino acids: CSVGQGSYEQYF. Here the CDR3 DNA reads TGCAGCGTGGGACAGGGCTCCTACGAGCAGTACTTC.

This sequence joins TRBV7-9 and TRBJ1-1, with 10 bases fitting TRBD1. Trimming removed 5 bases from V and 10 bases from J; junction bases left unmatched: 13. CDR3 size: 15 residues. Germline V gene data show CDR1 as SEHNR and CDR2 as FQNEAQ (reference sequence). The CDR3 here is CASSPWDRGGGGAFF. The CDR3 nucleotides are TGTGCCAGCAGCCCCTGGGACAGGGGAGGAGGTGGAGCTTTCTTT.

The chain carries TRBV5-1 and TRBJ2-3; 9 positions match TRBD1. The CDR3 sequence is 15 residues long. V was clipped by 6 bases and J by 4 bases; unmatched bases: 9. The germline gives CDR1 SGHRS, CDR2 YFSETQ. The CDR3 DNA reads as TGCGCCAGCACCGCTACAGGGGGCGGCTCAGATACGCAGTATTTT. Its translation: CASTATGGGSDTQYF.

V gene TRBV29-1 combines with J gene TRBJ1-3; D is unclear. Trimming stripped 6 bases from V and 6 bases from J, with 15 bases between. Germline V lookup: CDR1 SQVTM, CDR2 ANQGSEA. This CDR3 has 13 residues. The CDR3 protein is CSVEDWKENTIYF. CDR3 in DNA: TGCAGCGTAGAGGACTGGAAGGAAAACACCATATATTTT. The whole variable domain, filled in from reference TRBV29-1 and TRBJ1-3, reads SAVISQKPSRDICQRGTSLTIQCQVDSQVTMMFWYRQQPGQSLTLIATANQGSEATYESGFVIDKFPISRPNLTFSTLTVSNMSPEDSSIYLCSVEDWKENTIYFGEGSWLTVV.

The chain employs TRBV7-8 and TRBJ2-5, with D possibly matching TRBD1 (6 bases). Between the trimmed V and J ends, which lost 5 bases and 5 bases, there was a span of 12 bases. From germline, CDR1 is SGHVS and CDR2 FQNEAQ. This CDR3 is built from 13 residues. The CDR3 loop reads CASSRDNGETQYF. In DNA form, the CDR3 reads TGTGCCAGCAGCCGGGACAATGGGGAGACCCAGTACTTC.

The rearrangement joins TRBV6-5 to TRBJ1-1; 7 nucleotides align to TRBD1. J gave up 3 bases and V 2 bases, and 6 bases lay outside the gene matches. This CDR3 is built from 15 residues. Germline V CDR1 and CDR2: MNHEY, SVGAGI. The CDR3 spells CASSYGPTGDTEAFF. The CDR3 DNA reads TGTGCCAGCAGTTACGGCCCCACAGGGGACACTGAAGCTTTCTTT.

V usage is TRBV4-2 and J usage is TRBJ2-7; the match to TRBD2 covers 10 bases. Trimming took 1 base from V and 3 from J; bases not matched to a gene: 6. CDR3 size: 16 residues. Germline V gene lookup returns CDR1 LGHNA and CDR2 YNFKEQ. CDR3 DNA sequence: TGTGCCAGCAGCCAAGGTATAGCGGGGGGTTTCTACGAGCAGTACTTC. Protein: CASSQGIAGGFYEQYF.

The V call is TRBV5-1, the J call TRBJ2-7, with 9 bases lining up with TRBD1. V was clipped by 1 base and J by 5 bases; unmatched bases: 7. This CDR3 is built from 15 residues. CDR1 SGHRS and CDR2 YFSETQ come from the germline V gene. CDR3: CASSLSGQGFHEQYF. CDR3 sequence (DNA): TGCGCCAGCAGCTTGAGCGGACAGGGGTTCCACGAGCAGTACTTC.

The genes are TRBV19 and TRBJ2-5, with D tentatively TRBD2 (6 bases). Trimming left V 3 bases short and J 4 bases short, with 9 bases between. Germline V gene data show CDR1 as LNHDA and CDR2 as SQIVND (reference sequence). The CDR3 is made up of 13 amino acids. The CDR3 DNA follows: TGTGCCAGTAGTATCGGAGGGACAGAGACCCAGTACTTC. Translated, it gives CASSIGGTETQYF.

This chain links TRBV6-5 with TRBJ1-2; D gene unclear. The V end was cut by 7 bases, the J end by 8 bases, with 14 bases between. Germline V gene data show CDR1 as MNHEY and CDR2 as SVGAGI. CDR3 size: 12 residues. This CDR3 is CASNNANWGYTF. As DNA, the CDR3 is TGTGCCAGCAATAACGCAAACTGGGGCTACACCTTC.

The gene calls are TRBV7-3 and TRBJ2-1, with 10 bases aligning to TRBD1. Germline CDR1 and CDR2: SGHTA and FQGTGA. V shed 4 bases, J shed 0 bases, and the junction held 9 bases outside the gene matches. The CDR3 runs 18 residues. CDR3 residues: CASSSPRQGASSYNEQFF. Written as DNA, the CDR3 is TGTGCCAGCAGCTCCCCTAGACAGGGGGCGAGCTCCTACAATGAGCAGTTCTTC.

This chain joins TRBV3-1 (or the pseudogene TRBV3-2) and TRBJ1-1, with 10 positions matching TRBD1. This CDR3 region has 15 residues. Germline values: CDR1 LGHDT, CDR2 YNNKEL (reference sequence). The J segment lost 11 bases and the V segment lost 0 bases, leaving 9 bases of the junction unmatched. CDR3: CASSQEDVGQGSAFF. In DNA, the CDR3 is TGTGCCAGCAGCCAAGAAGATGTGGGACAGGGGAGTGCTTTCTTT.

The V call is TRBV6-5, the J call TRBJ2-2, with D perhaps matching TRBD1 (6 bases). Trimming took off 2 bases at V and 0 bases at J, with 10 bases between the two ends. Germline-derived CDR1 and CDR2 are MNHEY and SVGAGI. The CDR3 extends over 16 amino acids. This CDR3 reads CASSYLDSANTGELFF. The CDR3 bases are TGTGCCAGCAGTTACCTGGACAGCGCGAACACCGGGGAGCTGTTTTTT.

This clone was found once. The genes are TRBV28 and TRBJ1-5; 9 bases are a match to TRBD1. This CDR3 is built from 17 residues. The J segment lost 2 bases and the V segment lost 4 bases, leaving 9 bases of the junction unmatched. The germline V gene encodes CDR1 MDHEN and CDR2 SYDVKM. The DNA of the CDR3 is TGTGCCAGCAGTTCTGGAACAGGGGGCTATGGCAATCAGCCCCAGCATTTT. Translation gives CASSSGTGGYGNQPQHF. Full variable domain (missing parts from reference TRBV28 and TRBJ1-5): DVKVTQSSRYLVKRTGEKVFLECVQDMDHENMFWYRQDPGLGLRLIYFSYDVKMKEKGDIPEGYSVSREKKERFSLILESASTNQTSMYLCASSSGTGGYGNQPQHFGDGTRLSIL.

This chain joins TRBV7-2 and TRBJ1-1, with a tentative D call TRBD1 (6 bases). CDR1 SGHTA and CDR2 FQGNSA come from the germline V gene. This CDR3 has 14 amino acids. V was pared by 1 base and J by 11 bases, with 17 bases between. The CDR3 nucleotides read TGTGCCAGCAGCTTAGGCCAAAGGGGGGGAAGGGCTTTCTTT. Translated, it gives CASSLGQRGGRAFF.

This CDR3 reads CASSQAFPSYEQYF. The CDR3 DNA is TGCGCCAGCAGCCAAGCCTTCCCCTCCTACGAGCAGTACTTC. V is TRBV4-3 and J is TRBJ2-7; D not resolved. Germline-derived CDR1 and CDR2 are LGHNA and YSLEER. V was clipped by 1 base and J by 0 bases, with 7 bases between them. The CDR3 is 14 amino acids.

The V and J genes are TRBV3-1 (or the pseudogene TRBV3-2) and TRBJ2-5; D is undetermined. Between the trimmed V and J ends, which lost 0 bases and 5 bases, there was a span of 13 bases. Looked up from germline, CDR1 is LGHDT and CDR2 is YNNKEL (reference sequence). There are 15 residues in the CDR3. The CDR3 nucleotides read TGTGCCAGCAGCCAAGATGCCAATAGGAAGGAGACCCAGTACTTC. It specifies CASSQDANRKETQYF.

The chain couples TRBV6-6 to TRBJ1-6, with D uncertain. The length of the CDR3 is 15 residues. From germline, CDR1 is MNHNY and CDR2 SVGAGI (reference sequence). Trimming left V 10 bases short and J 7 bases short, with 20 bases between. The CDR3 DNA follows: TGTGCCATAACCAGGAATCGGGCCATGAATTCACCCCTCCACTTT. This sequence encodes CAITRNRAMNSPLHF.

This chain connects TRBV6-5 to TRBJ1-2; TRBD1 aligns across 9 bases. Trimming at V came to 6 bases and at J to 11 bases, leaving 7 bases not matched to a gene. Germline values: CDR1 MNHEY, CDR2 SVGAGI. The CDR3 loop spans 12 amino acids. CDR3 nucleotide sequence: TGTGCCAGCAGATACGGACAGGGGTATTACACCTTC. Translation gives CASRYGQGYYTF.

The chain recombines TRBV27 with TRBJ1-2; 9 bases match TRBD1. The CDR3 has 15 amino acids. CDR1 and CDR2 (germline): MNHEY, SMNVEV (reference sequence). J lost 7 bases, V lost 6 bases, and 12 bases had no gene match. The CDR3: CASRTHTDRGGGYTF. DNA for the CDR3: TGTGCCAGCAGAACCCACACGGACAGGGGAGGTGGCTACACCTTC.

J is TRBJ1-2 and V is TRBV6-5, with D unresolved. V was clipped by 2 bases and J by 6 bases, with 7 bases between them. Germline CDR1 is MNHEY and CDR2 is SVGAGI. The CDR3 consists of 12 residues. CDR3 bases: TGTGCCAGCAGTTACGCCGGGGATGGCTACACCTTC. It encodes CASSYAGDGYTF.